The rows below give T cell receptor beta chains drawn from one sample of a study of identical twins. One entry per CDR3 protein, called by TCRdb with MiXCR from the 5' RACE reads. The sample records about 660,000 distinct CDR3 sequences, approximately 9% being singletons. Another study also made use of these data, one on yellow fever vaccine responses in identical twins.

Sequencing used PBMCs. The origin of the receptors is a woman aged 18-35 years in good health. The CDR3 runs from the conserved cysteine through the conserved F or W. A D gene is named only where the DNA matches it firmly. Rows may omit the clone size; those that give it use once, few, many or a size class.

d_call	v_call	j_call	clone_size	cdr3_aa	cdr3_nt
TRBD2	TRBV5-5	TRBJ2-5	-	CASSSLAGGAMETQYF	TGTGCCAGCAGCTCTCTGGCGGGGGGGGCCATGGAGACCCAGTACTTC
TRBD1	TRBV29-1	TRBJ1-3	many	CSVVAQGVGNTIYF	TGCAGCGTTGTAGCGCAGGGGGTAGGAAACACCATATATTTT
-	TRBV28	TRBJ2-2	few	CAGSIANTGELFF	TGTGCCGGATCGATAGCGAACACCGGGGAGCTGTTTTTT
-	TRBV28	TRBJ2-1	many	CASSFLADEQFF	TGTGCCAGCAGTTTCTTAGCGGATGAGCAGTTCTTC
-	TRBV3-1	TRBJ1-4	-	CASSQTVHATNEKLFF	TGTGCCAGCAGCCAAACGGTCCATGCAACTAATGAAAAACTGTTTTTT
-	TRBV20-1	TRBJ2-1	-	CSATDRSTINEQFF	TGCAGTGCTACTGACAGGTCAACGATCAATGAGCAGTTCTTC
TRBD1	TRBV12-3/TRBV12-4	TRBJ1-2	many	CASSRDRVDGYTF	TGTGCCAGCAGCCGGGACAGGGTCGATGGCTACACCTTC
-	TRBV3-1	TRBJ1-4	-	CASSQRGYNEKLFF	TGTGCCAGCAGCCAGAGGGGTTATAATGAAAAACTGTTTTTT
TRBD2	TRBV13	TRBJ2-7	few	CASSPKAGLAGAPSYEQYF	TGTGCCAGCAGCCCCAAGGCCGGGCTAGCGGGAGCCCCCTCCTACGAGCAGTACTTC
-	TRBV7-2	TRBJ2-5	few	CASSLGSGQANKETQYF	TGTGCCAGCAGCTTAGGGAGCGGTCAGGCTAATAAAGAGACCCAGTACTTC
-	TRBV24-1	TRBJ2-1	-	CATGLGSSYNEQFF	TGTGCCACCGGCTTGGGGAGCTCCTACAATGAGCAGTTCTTC
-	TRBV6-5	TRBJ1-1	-	CASSYSQFGGNTEAFF	TGTGCCAGCAGTTACTCGCAATTTGGAGGGAACACTGAAGCTTTCTTT
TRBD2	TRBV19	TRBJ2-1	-	CADTKRGRYNEQFF	TGTGCAGACACCAAGCGGGGGAGATACAATGAGCAGTTCTTC
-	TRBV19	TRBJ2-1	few	CASSIVRGSGEQFF	TGTGCCAGTAGTATAGTGAGGGGTTCCGGTGAGCAGTTCTTC
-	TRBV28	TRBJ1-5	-	CASSAPLDGGNQPQHF	TGTGCCAGCAGTGCCCCACTCGACGGGGGAAATCAGCCCCAGCATTTT
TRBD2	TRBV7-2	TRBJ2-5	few	CASSEGLAETQYF	TGTGCCAGCAGCGAGGGACTAGCCGAGACCCAGTACTTC
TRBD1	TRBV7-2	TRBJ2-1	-	CASRQRGHNEQFF	TGTGCCAGCAGGCAAAGGGGGCACAATGAGCAGTTCTTC
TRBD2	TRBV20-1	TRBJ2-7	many	CSAGGLAGVYEQYF	TGCAGTGCCGGAGGACTAGCGGGAGTCTACGAGCAGTACTTC
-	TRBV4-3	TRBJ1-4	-	CASSQGRTDEKLFF	TGCGCCAGCAGCCAGGGAAGGACAGATGAAAAACTGTTTTTT
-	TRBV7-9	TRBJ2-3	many	CASSLVSGGPTADTQYF	TGTGCCAGCAGCTTAGTGTCGGGCGGCCCTACGGCAGATACGCAGTATTTT
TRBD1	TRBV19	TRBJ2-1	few	CASSPTGLGDEQFF	TGTGCCAGTAGTCCGACAGGGCTCGGGGATGAGCAGTTCTTC
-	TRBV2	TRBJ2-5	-	CASNQAGLEETQYF	TGTGCCAGCAACCAGGCGGGGCTAGAAGAGACCCAGTACTTC
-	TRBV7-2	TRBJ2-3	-	CASSLFRSSEADTQYF	TGTGCCAGCAGCTTATTTCGGTCTAGCGAGGCAGATACGCAGTATTTT
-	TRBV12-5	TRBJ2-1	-	CASGLNEFNEQFF	TGTGCTAGTGGTCTGAACGAGTTCAATGAGCAGTTCTTC
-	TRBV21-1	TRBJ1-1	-	CASSKEESYKKGPRGSTEAFF	TGTGCCAGCAGCAAAGAGGAAAGCTATAAAAAGGGGCCAAGAGGGAGCACTGAAGCTTTCTTT
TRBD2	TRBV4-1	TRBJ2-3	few	CASSQDPRGGDTQYF	TGCGCCAGCAGCCAAGATCCTCGGGGGGGAGATACGCAGTATTTT
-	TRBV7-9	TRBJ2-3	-	CASSQNRDQPQDTQYF	TGTGCCAGCAGCCAGAACCGGGACCAGCCGCAGGATACGCAGTATTTT
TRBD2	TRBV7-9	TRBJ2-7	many	CASSSGLAGGYEQYF	TGTGCCAGCAGCTCGGGACTAGCGGGAGGCTACGAGCAGTACTTC
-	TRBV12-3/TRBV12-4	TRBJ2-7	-	CASRSLKSYEQYF	TGTGCCAGCAGGTCACTAAAATCCTACGAGCAGTACTTC
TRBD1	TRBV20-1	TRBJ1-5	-	CSATDRLDQPQHF	TGCAGTGCTACGGACAGGCTGGATCAGCCCCAGCATTTT
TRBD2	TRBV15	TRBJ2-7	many	CATSRGTGLAGLMNEQYF	TGTGCCACCAGCAGAGGTACGGGACTAGCGGGATTGATGAACGAGCAGTACTTC
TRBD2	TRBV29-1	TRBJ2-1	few	CSTRLAGRDNEQFF	TGCAGCACTAGACTAGCGGGAAGGGACAATGAGCAGTTCTTC
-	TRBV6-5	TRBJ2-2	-	CASVQGGELFF	TGTGCCAGCGTTCAAGGCGGGGAGCTGTTTTTT
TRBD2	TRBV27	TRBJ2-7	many	CASSLALAGGHEQYF	TGTGCCAGCAGTTTAGCGCTAGCGGGGGGTCACGAGCAGTACTTC
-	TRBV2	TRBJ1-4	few	CASSDRANEKLFF	TGTGCCAGCAGTGACAGGGCTAATGAAAAACTGTTTTTT
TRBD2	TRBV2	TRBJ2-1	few	CASRVAGLQFF	TGTGCCAGCAGAGTAGCGGGGTTGCAGTTCTTC
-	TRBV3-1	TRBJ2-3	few	CASSQGLARGDTQYF	TGTGCCAGCAGCCAAGGGCTAGCTCGGGGAGATACGCAGTATTTT
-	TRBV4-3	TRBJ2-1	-	CASSYDLYNEQFF	TGCGCCAGCAGCTACGACCTGTACAATGAGCAGTTCTTC
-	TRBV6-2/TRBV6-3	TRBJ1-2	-	CASSPGLTNYGYTF	TGTGCCAGCAGTCCGGGACTCACTAACTATGGCTACACCTTC
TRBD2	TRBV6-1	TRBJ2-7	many	CASRRAPSGSSYEQYF	TGTGCCAGCCGCAGAGCTCCTAGCGGGAGCTCCTACGAGCAGTACTTC
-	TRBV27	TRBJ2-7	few	CASSLSPGYYEQYF	TGTGCCAGCAGTTTATCCCCAGGGTACTACGAGCAGTACTTC